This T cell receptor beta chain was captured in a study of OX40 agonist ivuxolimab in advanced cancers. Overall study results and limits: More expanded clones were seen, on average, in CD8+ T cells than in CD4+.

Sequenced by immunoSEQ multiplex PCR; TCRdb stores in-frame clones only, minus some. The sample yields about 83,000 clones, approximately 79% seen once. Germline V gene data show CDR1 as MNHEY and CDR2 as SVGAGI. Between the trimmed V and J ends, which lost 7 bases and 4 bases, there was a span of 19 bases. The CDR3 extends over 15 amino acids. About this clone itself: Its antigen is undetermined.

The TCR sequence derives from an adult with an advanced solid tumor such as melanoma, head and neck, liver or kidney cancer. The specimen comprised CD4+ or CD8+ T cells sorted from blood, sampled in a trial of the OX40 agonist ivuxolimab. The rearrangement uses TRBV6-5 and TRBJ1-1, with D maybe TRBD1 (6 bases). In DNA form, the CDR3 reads TGTGCCAGCACACTCGCCCAGGGGTTCGGCACTGAAGCTTTCTTT. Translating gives CASTLAQGFGTEAFF.